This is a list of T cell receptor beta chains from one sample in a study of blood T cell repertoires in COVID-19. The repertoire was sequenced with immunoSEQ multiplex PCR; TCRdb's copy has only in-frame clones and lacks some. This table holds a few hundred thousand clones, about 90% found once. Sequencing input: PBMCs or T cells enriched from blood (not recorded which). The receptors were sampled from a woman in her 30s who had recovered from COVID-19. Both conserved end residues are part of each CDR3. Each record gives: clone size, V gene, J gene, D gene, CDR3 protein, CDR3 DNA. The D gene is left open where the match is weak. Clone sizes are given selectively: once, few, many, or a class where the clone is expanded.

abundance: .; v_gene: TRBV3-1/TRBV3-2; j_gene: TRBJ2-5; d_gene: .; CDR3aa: CASSQADRGQETQYF; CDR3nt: TGTGCCAGCAGCCAAGCCGACAGAGGACAAGAGACCCAGTACTTC
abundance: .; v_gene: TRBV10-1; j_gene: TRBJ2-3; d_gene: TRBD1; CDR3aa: CASSDGQGASTDTQYF; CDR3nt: TGCGCCAGCAGTGATGGACAGGGCGCTAGCACAGATACGCAGTATTTT
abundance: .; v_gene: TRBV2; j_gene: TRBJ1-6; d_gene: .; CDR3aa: CASMSASSYNSPLHF; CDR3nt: TGTGCCAGCATGTCAGCGAGCTCCTATAATTCACCCCTCCACTTT
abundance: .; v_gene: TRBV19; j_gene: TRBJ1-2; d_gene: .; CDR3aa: CASSIRIQGSTYGYTF; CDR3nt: TGTGCCAGTAGTATTAGGATCCAGGGCTCGACCTATGGCTACACCTTC
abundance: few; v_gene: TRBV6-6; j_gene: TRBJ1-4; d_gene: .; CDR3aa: CASIEGIGYTNEKLFF; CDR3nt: TGTGCCAGCATCGAGGGTATCGGATATACTAATGAAAAACTGTTTTTT
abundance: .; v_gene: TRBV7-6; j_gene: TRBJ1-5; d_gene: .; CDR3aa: CASSLEMAGHSNQPQHF; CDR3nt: TGTGCCAGCAGCTTAGAAATGGCAGGGCATAGCAATCAGCCCCAGCATTTT
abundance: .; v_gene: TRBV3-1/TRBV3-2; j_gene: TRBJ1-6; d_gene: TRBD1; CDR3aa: CASSQDGGQGASPLHF; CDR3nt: TGTGCCAGCAGCCAAGATGGTGGACAGGGGGCTTCACCCCTCCACTTT
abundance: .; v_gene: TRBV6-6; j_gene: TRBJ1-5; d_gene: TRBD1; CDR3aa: CASSWDRRNQPQHF; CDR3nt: TGTGCCAGCAGTTGGGACAGACGCAATCAGCCCCAGCATTTT
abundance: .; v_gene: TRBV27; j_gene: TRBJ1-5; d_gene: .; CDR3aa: CASREGGLGQPQHF; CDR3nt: TGTGCCAGCAGAGAGGGGGGGCTGGGTCAGCCCCAGCATTTT
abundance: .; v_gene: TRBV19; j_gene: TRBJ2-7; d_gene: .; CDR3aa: CASSSSGDGREQYF; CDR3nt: TGTGCCAGTAGTAGCTCAGGGGACGGTCGCGAGCAGTACTTC
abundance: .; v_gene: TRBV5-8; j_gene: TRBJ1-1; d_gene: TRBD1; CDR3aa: CASSPGGGNTEAFF; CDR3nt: TGTGCCAGCAGCCCAGGGGGTGGGAACACTGAAGCTTTCTTT
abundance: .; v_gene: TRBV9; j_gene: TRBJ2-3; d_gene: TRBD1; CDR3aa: CASSPQGIGTDTQYF; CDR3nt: TGTGCCAGCAGCCCACAGGGGATCGGGACAGATACGCAGTATTTT
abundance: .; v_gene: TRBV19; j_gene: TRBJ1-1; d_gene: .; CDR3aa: CASSQTVSNTEAFF; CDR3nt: TGTGCCAGTAGTCAGACAGTCTCGAACACTGAAGCTTTCTTT
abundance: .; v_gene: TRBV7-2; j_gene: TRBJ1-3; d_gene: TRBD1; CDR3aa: CASSKSRGAFSGNTIYF; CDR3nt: TGTGCCAGCAGCAAGTCCAGGGGGGCATTCTCTGGAAACACCATATATTTT
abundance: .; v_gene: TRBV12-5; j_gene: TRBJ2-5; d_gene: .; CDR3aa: CASGLGLDSLPQETQYF; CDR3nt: TGTGCTAGTGGTTTGGGGCTCGACAGCTTACCCCAAGAGACCCAGTACTTC
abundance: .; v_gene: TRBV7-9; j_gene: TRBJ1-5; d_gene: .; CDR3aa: CASSLARTTPGNQPQHF; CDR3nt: TGTGCCAGCAGCTTAGCTCGGACAACCCCCGGCAATCAGCCCCAGCATTTT
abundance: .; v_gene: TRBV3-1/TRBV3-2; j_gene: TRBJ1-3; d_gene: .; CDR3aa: CASSHTSGGAGNTIYF; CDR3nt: TGTGCCAGCAGCCATACTTCTGGGGGCGCTGGAAACACCATATATTTT
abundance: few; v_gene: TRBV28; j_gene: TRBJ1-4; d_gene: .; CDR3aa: CASSTTADRLNEKLFF; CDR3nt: TGTGCCAGCAGCACGACCGCCGACAGGTTGAATGAAAAACTGTTTTTT
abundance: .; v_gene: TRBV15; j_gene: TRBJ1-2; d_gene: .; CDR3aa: CATSPRGGVYGYTF; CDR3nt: TGTGCCACCAGCCCGAGGGGAGGGGTCTATGGCTACACCTTC
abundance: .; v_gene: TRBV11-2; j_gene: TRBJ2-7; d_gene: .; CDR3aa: CASSLSRSQGEQYF; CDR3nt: TGTGCCAGCAGCTTGAGTCGGAGCCAGGGCGAGCAGTACTTC
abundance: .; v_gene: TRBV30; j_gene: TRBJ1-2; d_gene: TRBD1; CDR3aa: CAWRGTGYDYGYTF; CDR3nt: TGTGCCTGGAGGGGGACAGGGTATGACTATGGCTACACCTTC
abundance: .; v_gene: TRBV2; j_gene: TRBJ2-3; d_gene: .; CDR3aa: CASSVNRVGITSTDTQYF; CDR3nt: TGTGCCAGCAGTGTGAACCGGGTTGGAATAACTAGCACAGATACGCAGTATTTT
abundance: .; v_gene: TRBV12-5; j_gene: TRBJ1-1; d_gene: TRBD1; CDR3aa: CASGTTGTGILMNTEAFF; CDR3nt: TGTGCTAGTGGGACCACCGGGACAGGGATTCTAATGAACACTGAAGCTTTCTTT
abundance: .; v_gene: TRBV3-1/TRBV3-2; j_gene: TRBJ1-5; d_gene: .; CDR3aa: CASSQSRGIQPQHF; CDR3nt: TGTGCCAGCAGCCAATCGCGGGGAATCCAACCCCAGCATTTT
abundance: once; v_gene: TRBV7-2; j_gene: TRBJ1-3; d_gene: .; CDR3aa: CASSPDGGDPSPGNTIYF; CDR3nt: TGTGCCAGCAGCCCAGATGGGGGCGACCCTTCCCCGGGAAACACCATATATTTT
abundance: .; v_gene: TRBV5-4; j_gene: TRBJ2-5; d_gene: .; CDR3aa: CASSLASRETQYF; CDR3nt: TGTGCCAGCAGCCTCGCTAGCCGGGAGACCCAGTACTTC
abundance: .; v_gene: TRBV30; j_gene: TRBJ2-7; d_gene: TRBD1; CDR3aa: CAWSPRGQGHSYEQYF; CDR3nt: TGTGCCTGGAGTCCCCGGGGACAGGGGCACTCCTACGAGCAGTACTTC
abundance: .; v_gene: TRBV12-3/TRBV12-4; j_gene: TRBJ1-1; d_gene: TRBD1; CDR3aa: CASRPRGLTEAFF; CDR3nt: TGTGCCAGCAGACCCAGGGGGCTTACTGAAGCTTTCTTT
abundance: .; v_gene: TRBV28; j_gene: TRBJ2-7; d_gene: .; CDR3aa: CASRAATYEQYF; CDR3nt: TGTGCCAGCAGGGCGGCTACCTACGAGCAGTACTTC
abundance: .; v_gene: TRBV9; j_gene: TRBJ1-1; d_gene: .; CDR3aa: CASSVETGKAAFF; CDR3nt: TGTGCCAGCAGCGTAGAGACGGGAAAGGCAGCTTTCTTT
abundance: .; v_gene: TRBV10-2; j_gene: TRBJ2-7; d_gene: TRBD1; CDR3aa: CASGKKDRVGEQYF; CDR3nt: TGCGCCAGCGGAAAAAAGGACAGGGTAGGCGAGCAGTACTTC
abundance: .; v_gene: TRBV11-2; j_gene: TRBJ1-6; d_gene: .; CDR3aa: CASSLVQSFNSPLHF; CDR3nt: TGTGCCAGCAGCTTAGTACAGAGTTTTAATTCACCCCTCCACTTT
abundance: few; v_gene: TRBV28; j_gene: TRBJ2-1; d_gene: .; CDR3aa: CASSSNTWTPVDNEQFF; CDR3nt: TGTGCCAGCAGTTCTAACACCTGGACTCCCGTCGACAATGAGCAGTTCTTC
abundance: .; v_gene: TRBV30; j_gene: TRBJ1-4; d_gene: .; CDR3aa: CAWSVRSGEKLFF; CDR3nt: TGTGCCTGGAGTGTACGGAGTGGTGAAAAACTGTTTTTT
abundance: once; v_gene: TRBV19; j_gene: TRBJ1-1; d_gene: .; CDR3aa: CASSISGTTNTEAFF; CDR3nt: TGTGCCAGTAGTATCTCCGGGACAACGAACACTGAAGCTTTCTTT
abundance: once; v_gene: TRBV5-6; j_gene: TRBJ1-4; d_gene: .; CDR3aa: CASSSQRQLTNEKLFF; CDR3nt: TGTGCCAGCAGCTCTCAAAGACAGTTAACTAATGAAAAACTGTTTTTT
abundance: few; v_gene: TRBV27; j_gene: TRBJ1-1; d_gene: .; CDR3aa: CASSPRRQNTEAFF; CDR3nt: TGTGCCAGCAGCCCGAGGAGGCAGAACACTGAAGCTTTCTTT
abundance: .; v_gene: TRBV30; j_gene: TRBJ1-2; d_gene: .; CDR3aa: CAWSQGLGYTF; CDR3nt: TGTGCCTGGAGTCAGGGACTCGGCTACACCTTC
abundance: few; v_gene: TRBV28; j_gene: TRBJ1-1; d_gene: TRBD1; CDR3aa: CASRAGGRNTEAFF; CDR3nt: TGTGCCAGCAGGGCAGGGGGGAGGAACACTGAAGCTTTCTTT
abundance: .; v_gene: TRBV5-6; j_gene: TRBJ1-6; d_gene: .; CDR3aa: CASSLWGGNSPLHF; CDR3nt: TGTGCCAGCAGCTTATGGGGGGGTAATTCACCCCTCCACTTT
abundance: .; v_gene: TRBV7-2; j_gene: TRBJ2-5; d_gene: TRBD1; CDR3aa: CASSPRQGPETQYF; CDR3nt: TGTGCCAGCAGCCCCAGACAGGGGCCTGAGACCCAGTACTTC
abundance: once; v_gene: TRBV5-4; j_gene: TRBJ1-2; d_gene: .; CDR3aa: CASSLGQGSDGYTF; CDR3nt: TGTGCCAGCAGCTTGGGTCAGGGGTCGGATGGCTACACCTTC
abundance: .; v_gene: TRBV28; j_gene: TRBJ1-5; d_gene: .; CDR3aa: CASSPGPWNQPQHF; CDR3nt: TGTGCCAGCAGTCCTGGGCCATGGAATCAGCCCCAGCATTTT
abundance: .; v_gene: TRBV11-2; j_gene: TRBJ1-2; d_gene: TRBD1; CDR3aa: CASSNYSTGVGYTF; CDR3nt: TGTGCCAGCAGCAACTACTCGACAGGGGTCGGCTACACCTTC
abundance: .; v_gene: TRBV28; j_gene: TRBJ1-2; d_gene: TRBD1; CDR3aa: CASLFTGTGPRIGYGYTF; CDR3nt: TGTGCCAGCCTCTTCACCGGGACAGGGCCAAGAATAGGGTATGGCTACACCTTC
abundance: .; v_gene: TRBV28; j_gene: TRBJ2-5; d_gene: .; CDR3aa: CASFGTAQTQYF; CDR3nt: TGTGCCAGCTTCGGGACTGCCCAGACCCAGTACTTC
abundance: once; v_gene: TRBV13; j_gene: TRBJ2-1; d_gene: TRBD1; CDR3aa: CASSPRLEGAAEQFF; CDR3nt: TGTGCCAGCAGCCCGAGACTTGAGGGGGCGGCTGAGCAGTTCTTC
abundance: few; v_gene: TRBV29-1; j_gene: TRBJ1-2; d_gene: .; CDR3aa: CSVGGGGNYGYTF; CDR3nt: TGCAGCGTGGGGGGAGGAGGAAACTATGGCTACACCTTC
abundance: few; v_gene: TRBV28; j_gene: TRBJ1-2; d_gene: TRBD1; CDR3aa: CASSLSAGGDRGYTF; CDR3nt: TGTGCCAGCAGTTTATCGGCAGGGGGTGACCGTGGCTACACCTTC
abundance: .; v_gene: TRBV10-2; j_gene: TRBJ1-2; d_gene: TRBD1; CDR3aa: CASIEGAYGYTF; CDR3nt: TGCGCCAGCATAGAGGGGGCTTATGGCTACACCTTC
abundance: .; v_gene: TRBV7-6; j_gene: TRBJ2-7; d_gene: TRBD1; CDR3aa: CASSIRGTAYEQYF; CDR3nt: TGTGCCAGCAGCATCAGGGGGACAGCCTACGAGCAGTACTTC
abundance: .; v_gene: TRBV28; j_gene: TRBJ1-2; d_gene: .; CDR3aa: CASTGGSDYGYTF; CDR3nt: TGTGCCAGCACCGGGGGGTCTGACTATGGCTACACCTTC
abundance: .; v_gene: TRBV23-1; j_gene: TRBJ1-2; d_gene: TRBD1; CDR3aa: CASSQDRVSCNGYTF; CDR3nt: TGCGCCAGCAGTCAAGACAGGGTGAGTTGTAATGGCTACACCTTC
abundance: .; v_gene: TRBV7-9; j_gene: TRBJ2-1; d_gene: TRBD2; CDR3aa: CASSRLAGGRPYNEQFF; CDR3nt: TGTGCCAGCAGCAGACTAGCGGGGGGGAGGCCCTACAATGAGCAGTTCTTC
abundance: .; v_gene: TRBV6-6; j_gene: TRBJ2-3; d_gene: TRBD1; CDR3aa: CASSLDRGNTDTQYF; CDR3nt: TGTGCCAGCAGTCTCGACAGGGGAAACACAGATACGCAGTATTTT